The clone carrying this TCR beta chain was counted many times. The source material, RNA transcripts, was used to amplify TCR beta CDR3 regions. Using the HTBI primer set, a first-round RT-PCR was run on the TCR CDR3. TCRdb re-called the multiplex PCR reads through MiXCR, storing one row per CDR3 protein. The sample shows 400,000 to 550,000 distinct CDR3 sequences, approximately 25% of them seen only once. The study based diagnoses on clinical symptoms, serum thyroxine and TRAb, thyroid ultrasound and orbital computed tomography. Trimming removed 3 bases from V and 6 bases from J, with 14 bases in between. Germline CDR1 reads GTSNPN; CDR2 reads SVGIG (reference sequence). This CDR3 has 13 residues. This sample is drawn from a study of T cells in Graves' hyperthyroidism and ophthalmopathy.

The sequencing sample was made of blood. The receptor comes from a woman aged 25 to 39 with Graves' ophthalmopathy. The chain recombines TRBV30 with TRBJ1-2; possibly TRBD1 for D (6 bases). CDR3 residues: CAWSEGAGDGYTF. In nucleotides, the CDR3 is TGTGCCTGGAGCGAAGGGGCAGGGGATGGCTACACCTTC.